These 7 T cell receptor beta chains were all obtained from the same sample, sequenced in a study of cytomegalovirus exposure and HLA in healthy donors. PCR involved 60 Vbeta and 13 Jbeta primers. TCRdb's copy holds only in-frame clones and misses some; the assay was immunoSEQ multiplex PCR. The data show about 140,000 clones, 65% to 85% seen once. Sample: PBMCs. These receptors came from a male donor in good health and CMV-seronegative.

V is TRBV28 and J is TRBJ2-1; D perhaps matches TRBD1 (5 bases). CDR1 and CDR2 (germline): MDHEN, SYDVKM. The CDR3 spans 14 residues. V gave up 4 bases and J gave up 3 bases, with 10 bases separating them. The CDR3 loop reads CASSSGIGYNEQFF. CDR3 nucleotides: TGTGCCAGCAGTTCAGGGATAGGCTACAATGAGCAGTTCTTC.

The rearrangement links TRBV11-3 to TRBJ2-7, with D perhaps matching TRBD1 (5 bases). CDR1 and CDR2 from the germline V gene are SGHNT and YENEEA. The CDR3 extends over 13 amino acids. With 3 bases removed from V and 3 bases from J, the gap between germline ends came to 9 bases. CDR3 in DNA: TGTGCCAGCAGCTTTAGGCAGGGCTACGAGCAGTACTTC. It translates to CASSFRQGYEQYF. The variable domain in full, with the rest retrieved from reference TRBV11-3 and TRBJ2-7, is EAGVVQSPRYKIIEKKQPVAFWCNPISGHNTLYWYLQNLGQGPELLIRYENEEAVDDSQLPKDRFSAERLKGVDSTLKIQPAELGDSAVYLCASSFRQGYEQYFGPGTRLTVT.

This rearrangement joins TRBV25-1 to TRBJ2-1; D is possibly TRBD2 (5 bases). This CDR3 comprises 17 residues. Germline CDR1 and CDR2: MGHDK and SYGVNS. Between the trimmed V and J ends, which lost 6 bases and 0 bases, there was a span of 18 bases. The CDR3 DNA is TGTGCCAGCAGACCAGGACGAGAGGGAGTCTCCTACAATGAGCAGTTCTTC. Protein product: CASRPGREGVSYNEQFF.

The rearrangement links TRBV4-3 to TRBJ2-3, with 12 positions matching TRBD2. The length of the CDR3 is 16 residues. Losses at the gene ends were 2 bases for V and 5 bases for J; bases not matched to a gene: 5. CDR1 and CDR2 (germline): LGHNA, YSLEER. CDR3 sequence: CASSQRLAGGQDTQYF. The CDR3 DNA is TGCGCCAGCAGCCAACGCCTAGCGGGGGGGCAAGATACGCAGTATTTT.

V usage is TRBV30 and J usage is TRBJ2-7; a weak D match, TRBD2 (5 bases). CDR3 length: 15 residues. Germline V CDR1 and CDR2: GTSNPN, SVGIG (reference sequence). The V end lost 1 base, the J end lost 4 bases, and 17 bases lay between the germline ends. CDR3 residues: CAWSAPGFSPYEQYF. Written as DNA, the CDR3 is TGTGCCTGGAGTGCACCGGGATTTAGCCCTTACGAGCAGTACTTC. The full variable domain, in which reference TRBV30 and TRBJ2-7 provide the parts outside the CDR3, is SQTIHQWPATLVQPVGSPLSLECTVEGTSNPNLYWYRQAAGRGLQLLFYSVGIGQISSEVPQNLSASRPQDRQFILSSKKLLLSDSGFYLCAWSAPGFSPYEQYFGPGTRLTVT.

Regarding this clone: One junction end disagrees with the germline gene, perhaps due to a read error. The chain combines TRBV7-9 with TRBJ1-1, with D tentatively TRBD1 (6 bases). The CDR3 length is 12 residues. Germline lookup yields CDR1 SEHNR and CDR2 FQNEAQ (reference sequence). The CDR3 bases are TGTTCCAGCAGCGGGGGACAATTGAAAGCTTTCTTT. This sequence encodes CSSSGGQLKAFF.

V and J are TRBV25-1 and TRBJ2-1; 13 bases map to TRBD2. Trimming removed 9 bases from V and 9 bases from J; junction bases left unmatched: 2. The CDR3 covers 12 residues. Germline CDR1 MGHDK, CDR2 SYGVNS. CDR3 protein: CASTSGRGEQFF. The CDR3, as DNA: TGTGCCAGTACTAGCGGGAGGGGTGAGCAGTTCTTC.